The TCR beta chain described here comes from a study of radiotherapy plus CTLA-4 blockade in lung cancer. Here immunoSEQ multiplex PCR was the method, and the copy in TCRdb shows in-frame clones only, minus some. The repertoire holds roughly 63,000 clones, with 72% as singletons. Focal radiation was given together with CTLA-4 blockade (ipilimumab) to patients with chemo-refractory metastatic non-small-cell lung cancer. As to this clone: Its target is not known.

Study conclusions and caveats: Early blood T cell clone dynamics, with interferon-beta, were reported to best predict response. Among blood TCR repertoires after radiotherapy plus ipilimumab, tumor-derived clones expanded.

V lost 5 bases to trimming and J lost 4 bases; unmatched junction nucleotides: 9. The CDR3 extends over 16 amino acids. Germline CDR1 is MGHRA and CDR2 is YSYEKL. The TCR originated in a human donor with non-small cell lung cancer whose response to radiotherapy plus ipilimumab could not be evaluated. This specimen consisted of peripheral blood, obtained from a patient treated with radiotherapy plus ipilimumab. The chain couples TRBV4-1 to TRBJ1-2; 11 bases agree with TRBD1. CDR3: CASSTRTGGAGYGYTF. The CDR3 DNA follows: TGCGCCAGCAGCACCCGGACAGGGGGCGCAGGCTATGGCTACACCTTC.